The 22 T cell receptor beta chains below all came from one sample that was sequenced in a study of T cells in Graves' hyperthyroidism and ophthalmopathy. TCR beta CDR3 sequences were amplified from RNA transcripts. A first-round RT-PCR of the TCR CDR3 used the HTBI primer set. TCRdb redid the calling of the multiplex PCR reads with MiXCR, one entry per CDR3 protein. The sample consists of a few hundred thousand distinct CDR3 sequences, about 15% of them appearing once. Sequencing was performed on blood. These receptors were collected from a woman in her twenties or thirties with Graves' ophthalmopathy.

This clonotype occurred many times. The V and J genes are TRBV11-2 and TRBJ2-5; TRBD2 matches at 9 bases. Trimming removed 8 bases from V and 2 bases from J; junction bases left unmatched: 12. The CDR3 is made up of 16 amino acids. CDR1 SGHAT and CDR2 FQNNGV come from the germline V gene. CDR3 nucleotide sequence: TGTGCCAGCGGTCGAGGTAGCGGGAGTCCTCAAGAGACCCAGTACTTC. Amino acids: CASGRGSGSPQETQYF.

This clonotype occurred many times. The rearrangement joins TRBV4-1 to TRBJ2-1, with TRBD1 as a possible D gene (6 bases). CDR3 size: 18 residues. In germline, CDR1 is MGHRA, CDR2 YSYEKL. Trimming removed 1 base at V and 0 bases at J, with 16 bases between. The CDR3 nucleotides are TGCGCCAGCAGCCAAGTAGCCAGGGGACGAAGCTCCTACAATGAGCAGTTCTTC. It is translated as CASSQVARGRSSYNEQFF.

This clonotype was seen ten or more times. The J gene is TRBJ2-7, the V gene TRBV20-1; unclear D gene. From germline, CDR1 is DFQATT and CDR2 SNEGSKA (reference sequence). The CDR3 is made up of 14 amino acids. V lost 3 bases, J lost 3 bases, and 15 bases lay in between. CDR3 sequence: CSASSQVAFYEQYF. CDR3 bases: TGCAGTGCTAGTAGCCAGGTGGCGTTCTACGAGCAGTACTTC.

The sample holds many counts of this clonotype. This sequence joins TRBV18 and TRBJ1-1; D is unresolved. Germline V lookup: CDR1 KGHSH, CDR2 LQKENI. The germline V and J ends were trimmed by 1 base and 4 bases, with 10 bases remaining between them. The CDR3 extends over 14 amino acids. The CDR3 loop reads CASSPLSRSTEAFF. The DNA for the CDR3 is TGTGCCAGCTCACCACTTAGTAGGAGCACTGAAGCTTTCTTT.

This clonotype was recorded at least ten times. Written as DNA, the CDR3 is TGCAGTGCTTCCCAAACAGGGGGCCTTGGTGAAAAACTGTTTTTT. This encodes CSASQTGGLGEKLFF. The V and J genes are TRBV20-1 and TRBJ1-4, with 9 bases fitting TRBD1. V trimming: 5 bases; J trimming: 7 bases; junction bases outside the gene matches: 11. Germline CDR1 reads DFQATT; CDR2 reads SNEGSKA (reference sequence). This CDR3 contains 15 residues.

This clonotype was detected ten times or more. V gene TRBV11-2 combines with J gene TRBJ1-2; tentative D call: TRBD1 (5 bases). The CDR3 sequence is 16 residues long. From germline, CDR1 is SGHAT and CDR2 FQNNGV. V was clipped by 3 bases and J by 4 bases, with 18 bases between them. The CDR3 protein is CASSFPAAGNFYGYTF. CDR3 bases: TGTGCCAGCAGCTTCCCCGCGGCAGGGAACTTCTATGGCTACACCTTC.

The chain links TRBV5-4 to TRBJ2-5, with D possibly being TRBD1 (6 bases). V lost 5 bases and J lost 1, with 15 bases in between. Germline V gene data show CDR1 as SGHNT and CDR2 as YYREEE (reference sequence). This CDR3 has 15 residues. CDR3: CASSQPGVIQETQYF. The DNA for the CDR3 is TGTGCCAGCAGTCAGCCAGGGGTGATCCAAGAGACCCAGTACTTC. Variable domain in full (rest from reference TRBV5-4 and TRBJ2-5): ETGVTQSPTHLIKTRGQQVTLRCSSQSGHNTVSWYQQALGQGPQFIFQYYREEENGRGNFPPRFSGLQFPNYSSELNVNALELDDSALYLCASSQPGVIQETQYFGPGTRLLVL.

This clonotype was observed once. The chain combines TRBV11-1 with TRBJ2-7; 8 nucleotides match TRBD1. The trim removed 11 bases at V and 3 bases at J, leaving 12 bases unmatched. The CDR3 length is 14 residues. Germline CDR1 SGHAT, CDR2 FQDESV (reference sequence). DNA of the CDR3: TGTGCCCCCCCAGGGACAGGTTCGGACTACGAGCAGTACTTC. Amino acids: CAPPGTGSDYEQYF.

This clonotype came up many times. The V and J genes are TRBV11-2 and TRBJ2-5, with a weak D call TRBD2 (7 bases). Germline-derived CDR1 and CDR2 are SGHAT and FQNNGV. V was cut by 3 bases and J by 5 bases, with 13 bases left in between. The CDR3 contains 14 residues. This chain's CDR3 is CASSFRGARETQYF. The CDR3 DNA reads TGTGCCAGCAGCTTTCGGGGGGCACGGGAGACCCAGTACTTC.

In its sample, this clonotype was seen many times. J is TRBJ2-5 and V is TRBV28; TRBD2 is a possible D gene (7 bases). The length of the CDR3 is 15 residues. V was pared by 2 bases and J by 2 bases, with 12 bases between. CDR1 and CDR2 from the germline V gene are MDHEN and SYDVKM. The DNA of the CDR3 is TGTGCCAGCAGTTTAGGGGGGGGCCTGCAAGAGACCCAGTACTTC. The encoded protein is CASSLGGGLQETQYF.

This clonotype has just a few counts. CDR3 in amino acids: CASSFDSPAAHNSPLHF. In DNA, the CDR3 is TGTGCCAGCAGTTTTGACAGTCCCGCCGCCCATAATTCACCCCTCCACTTT. The gene calls are TRBV28 and TRBJ1-6; a weak D match, TRBD1 (5 bases). Trimming shortened V by 3 bases and J by 5 bases, and 17 bases separated the two germline ends. Germline values: CDR1 MDHEN, CDR2 SYDVKM. This CDR3 region has 17 residues.

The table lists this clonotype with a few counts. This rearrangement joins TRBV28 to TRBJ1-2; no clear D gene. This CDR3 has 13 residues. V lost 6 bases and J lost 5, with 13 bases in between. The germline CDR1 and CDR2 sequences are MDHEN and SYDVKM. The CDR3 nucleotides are TGTGCCAGCAGGACTACCGGGGATTATGGCTACACCTTC. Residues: CASRTTGDYGYTF.

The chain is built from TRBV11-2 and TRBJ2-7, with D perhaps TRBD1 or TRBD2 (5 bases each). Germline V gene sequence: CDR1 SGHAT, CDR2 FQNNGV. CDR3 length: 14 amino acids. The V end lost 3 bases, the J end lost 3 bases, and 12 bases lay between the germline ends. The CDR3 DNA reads TGTGCCAGCAGCTTCCGGGACGGTGGCTACGAGCAGTACTTC. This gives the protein CASSFRDGGYEQYF.

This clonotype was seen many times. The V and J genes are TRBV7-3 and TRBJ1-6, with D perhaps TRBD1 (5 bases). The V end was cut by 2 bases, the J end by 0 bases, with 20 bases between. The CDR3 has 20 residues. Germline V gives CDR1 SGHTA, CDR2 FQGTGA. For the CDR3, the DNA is TGTGCCAGCAGCTTATTTCCCCGGGGCGGCTCCAGCTCCTATAATTCACCCCTCCACTTT. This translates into CASSLFPRGGSSSYNSPLHF. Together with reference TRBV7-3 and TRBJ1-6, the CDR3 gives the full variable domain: GAGVSQTPSNKVTEKGKYVELRCDPISGHTALYWYRQSLGQGPEFLIYFQGTGAADDSGLPNDRFFAVRPEGSVSTLKIQRTERGDSAVYLCASSLFPRGGSSSYNSPLHFGNGTRLTVT.

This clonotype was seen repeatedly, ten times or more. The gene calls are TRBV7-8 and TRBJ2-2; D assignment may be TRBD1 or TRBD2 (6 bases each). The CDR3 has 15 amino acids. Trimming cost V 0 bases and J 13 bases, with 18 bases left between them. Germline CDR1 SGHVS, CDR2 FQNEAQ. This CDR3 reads CASSLATGIREWLFF. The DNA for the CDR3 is TGTGCCAGCAGCTTAGCCACAGGGATCCGGGAGTGGCTGTTTTTT.

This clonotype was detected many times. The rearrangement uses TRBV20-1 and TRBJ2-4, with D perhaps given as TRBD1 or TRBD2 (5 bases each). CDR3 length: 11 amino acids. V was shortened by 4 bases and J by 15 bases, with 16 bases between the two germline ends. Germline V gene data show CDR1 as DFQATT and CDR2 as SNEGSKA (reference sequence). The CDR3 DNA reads TGCAGTGCTAACCTCGGGGACGGTGTGTACTTC. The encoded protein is CSANLGDGVYF.

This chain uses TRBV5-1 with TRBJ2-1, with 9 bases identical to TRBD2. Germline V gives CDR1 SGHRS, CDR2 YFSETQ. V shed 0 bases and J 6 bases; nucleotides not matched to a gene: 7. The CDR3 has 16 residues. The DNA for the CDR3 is TGCGCCAGCAGCTTGGACCCGGGACTAGCTATCAATGAGCAGTTCTTC. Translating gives CASSLDPGLAINEQFF.

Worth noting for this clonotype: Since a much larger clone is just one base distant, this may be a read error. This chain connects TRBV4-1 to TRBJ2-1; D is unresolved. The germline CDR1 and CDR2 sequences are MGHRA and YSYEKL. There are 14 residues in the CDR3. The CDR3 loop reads CASSPSLSNNGQFF. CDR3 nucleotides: TGCGCCAGCAGCCCCTCCTTAAGTAACAATGGGCAGTTCTTC.

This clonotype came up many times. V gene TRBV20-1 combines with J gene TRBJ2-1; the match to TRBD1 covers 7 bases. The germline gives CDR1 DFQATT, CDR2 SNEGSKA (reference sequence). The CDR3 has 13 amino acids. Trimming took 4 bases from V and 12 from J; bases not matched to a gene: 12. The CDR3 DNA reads TGCAGTGCTATTGGGACAGACACCCTGGGGCAGTTCTTC. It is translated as CSAIGTDTLGQFF.

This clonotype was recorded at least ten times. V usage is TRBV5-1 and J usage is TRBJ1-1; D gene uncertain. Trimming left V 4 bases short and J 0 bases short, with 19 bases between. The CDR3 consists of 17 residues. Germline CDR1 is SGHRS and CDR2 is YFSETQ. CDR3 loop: CASSLPATQFMNTEAFF. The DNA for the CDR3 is TGCGCCAGCAGCCTCCCAGCGACCCAATTCATGAACACTGAAGCTTTCTTT.

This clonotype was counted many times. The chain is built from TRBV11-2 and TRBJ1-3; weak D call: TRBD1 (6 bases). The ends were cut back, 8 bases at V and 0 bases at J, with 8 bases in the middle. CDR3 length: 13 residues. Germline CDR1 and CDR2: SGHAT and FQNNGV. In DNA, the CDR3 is TGTGCCAGCGGACAGAACTCTGGAAACACCATATATTTT. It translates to CASGQNSGNTIYF.

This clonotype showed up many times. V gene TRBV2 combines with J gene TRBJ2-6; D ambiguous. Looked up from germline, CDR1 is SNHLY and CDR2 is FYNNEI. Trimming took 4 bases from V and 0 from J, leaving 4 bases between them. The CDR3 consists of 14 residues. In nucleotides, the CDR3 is TGTGCCAGCAGTGTTGGCTCTGGGGCCAACGTCCTGACTTTC. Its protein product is CASSVGSGANVLTF.